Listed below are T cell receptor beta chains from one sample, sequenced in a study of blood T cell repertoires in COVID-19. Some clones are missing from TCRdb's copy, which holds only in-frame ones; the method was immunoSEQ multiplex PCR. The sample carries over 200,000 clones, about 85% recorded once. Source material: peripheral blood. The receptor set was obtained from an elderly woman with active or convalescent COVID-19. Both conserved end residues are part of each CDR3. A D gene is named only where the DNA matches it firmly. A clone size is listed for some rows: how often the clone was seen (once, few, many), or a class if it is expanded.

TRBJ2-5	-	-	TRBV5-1	CASSPEGGRQETQYF	TGCGCCAGCAGCCCGGAGGGGGGGAGGCAAGAGACCCAGTACTTC
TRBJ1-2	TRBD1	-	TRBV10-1	CASRWGTGAYTF	TGCGCCAGCAGGTGGGGGACAGGAGCCTACACCTTC
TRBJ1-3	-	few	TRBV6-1	CASSGRGGKTRGNTIYF	TGTGCCAGCAGTGGGAGGGGGGGTAAGACGCGCGGAAACACCATATATTTT
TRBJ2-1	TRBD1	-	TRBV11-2	CASSTGQYNEQFF	TGTGCCAGCAGCACGGGACAGTACAATGAGCAGTTCTTC
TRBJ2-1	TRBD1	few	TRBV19	CASSARDRVHNEQFF	TGTGCCAGTAGTGCCAGGGACAGGGTTCACAATGAGCAGTTCTTC
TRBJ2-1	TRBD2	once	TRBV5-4	CASSRTSGQRYNEQFF	TGTGCCAGCAGCAGGACTAGCGGGCAACGATACAATGAGCAGTTCTTC
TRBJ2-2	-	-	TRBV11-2	CASSRDTTGELFF	TGTGCCAGCAGTCGTGACACCACCGGGGAGCTGTTTTTT
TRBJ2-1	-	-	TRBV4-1	CASSQMTAGEQFF	TGCGCCAGCAGCCAAATGACGGCGGGTGAGCAGTTCTTC
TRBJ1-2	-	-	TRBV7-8	CASSLRDAFSGYTF	TGTGCCAGCAGCTTACGGGATGCCTTCTCTGGCTACACCTTC
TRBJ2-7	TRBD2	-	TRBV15	CATSGLAHEQYF	TGTGCCACCAGCGGACTAGCCCACGAGCAGTACTTC
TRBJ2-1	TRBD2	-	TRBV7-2	CASSLEGTSGSLGGQFF	TGTGCCAGCAGCTTAGAAGGGACTAGCGGGAGTCTGGGGGGGCAGTTCTTC
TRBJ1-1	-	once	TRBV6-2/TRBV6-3	CASSSLYGEGGTEAFF	TGTGCCAGCAGCTCGCTGTACGGCGAGGGCGGCACTGAAGCTTTCTTT
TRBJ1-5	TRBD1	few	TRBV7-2	CASSLDRSQPQHF	TGTGCCAGCAGCTTGGACAGGAGCCAGCCCCAGCATTTT
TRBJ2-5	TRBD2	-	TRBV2	CASSQLAREGTQYF	TGTGCCAGCAGTCAACTAGCGCGGGAGGGGACCCAGTACTTC
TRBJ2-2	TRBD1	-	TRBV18	CASSPRKTQGATGELFF	TGTGCCAGCTCACCAAGGAAAACACAGGGGGCCACCGGGGAGCTGTTTTTT
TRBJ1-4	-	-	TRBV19	CASSIDLALREKLFF	TGTGCCAGTAGTATAGATCTGGCATTACGTGAAAAACTGTTTTTT
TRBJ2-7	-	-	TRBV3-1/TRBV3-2	CASSQGLVNEQYF	TGTGCCAGCAGCCAAGGACTAGTCAACGAGCAGTACTTC
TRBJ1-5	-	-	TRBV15	CATSREDRNQPQHF	TGTGCCACCAGCAGAGAGGACAGAAATCAGCCCCAGCATTTT
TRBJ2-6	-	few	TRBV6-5	CASSPPEGANVLTF	TGTGCCAGCAGTCCACCGGAGGGGGCCAACGTCCTGACTTTC
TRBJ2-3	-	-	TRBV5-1	CASSPNTGSTDTQYF	TGCGCCAGCAGCCCAAACACAGGGAGCACAGATACGCAGTATTTT
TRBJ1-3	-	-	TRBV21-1	CASSLAPPHSGNTIYF	TGTGCCAGCAGTTTAGCCCCCCCGCACTCTGGAAACACCATATATTTT
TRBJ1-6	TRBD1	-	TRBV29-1	CSVRGQRNSPLHF	TGCAGCGTTAGGGGACAGAGAAATTCACCCCTCCACTTT
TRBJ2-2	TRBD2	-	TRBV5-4	CASSLDGSGSIPGELFF	TGTGCCAGCAGCTTGGATGGTAGCGGGAGTATACCCGGGGAGCTGTTTTTT
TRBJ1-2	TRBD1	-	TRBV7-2	CASSLTGYNYGYTF	TGTGCCAGCAGCTTGACAGGGTATAACTATGGCTACACCTTC
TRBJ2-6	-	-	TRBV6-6	CASSLGWGRAKTSGANVLTF	TGTGCCAGCAGCCTTGGCTGGGGCAGGGCAAAAACCTCTGGGGCCAACGTCCTGACTTTC
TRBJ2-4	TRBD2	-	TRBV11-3	CASSFLGATGLAGNIQYF	TGTGCCAGCAGCTTTCTCGGAGCGACGGGACTAGCTGGGAACATTCAGTACTTC